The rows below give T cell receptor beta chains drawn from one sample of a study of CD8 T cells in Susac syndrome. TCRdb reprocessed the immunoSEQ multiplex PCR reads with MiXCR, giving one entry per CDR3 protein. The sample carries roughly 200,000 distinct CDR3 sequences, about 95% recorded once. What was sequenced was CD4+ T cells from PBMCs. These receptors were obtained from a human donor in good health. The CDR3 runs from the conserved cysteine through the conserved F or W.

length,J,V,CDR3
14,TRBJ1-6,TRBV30,CAWSRQVYNSPLHF
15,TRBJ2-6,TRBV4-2,CASTDSKSGANVLTF
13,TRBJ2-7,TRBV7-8,CASSPTRGVEQYF
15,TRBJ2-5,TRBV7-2,CASSRSGMSQETQYF
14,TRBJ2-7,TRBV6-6,CASSSSGRIYEQYF
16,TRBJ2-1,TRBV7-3,CASSLSGLAGGNEQFF
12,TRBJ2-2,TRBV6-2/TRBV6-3,CASSYFRGELFF
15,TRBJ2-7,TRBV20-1,CSAPSGRPGSYEQYF
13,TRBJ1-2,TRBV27,CASSRQVSYGYTF
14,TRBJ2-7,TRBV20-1,CSARAGTSAYEQYF
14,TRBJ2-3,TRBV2,CASRWQGAQYTQYF
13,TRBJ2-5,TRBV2,CASSVRGEETQYF
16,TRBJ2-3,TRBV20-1,CSARDVMAGGRDTQYF
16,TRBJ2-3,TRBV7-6,CASSQAGASRTDTQYF
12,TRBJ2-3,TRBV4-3,CASSQGGGTQYF
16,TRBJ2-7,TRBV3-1,CASSQDKWDISYEQYF
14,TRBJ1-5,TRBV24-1,CATGGQEGNQPQHF
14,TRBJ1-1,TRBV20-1,CSARGRGMNTEAFF